The 29 T cell receptor beta chains reported below all come from one sample, sequenced in a study of CD8+CD57+ T cells in acquired aplastic anemia. Genomic DNA was employed as the template in profiling TCR beta VDJ and CDR3. MiXCR was run by TCRdb on the reads, yielding one entry per CDR3 protein. The sample includes about 400,000 distinct CDR3 sequences, 55% to 70% of them seen just once. Sequenced material: sorted CD4+, CD8+, or CD8+CD57+ T cells (not recorded which) from PBMCs. These receptors were obtained from a human donor in good health, serving as a control.

As concerns this clonotype: Because the CDR3 is missing its conserved closing phenylalanine or tryptophan, this is likely a read error. The limits of the CDR3 on the DNA are not certain, so only TCRdb's listed CDR3 is given. Here the CDR3 reads CASSPVGGTGGANDLT. The chain joins TRBV7-2 to TRBJ2-3; the table names TRBD1, a call not compared with the DNA. The CDR3 length equals 16 residues, ends included. Germline CDR1 SGHTA, CDR2 FQGNSA.

This clonotype came up once. The V and J genes are TRBV20-1 and TRBJ2-7; 7 bases match TRBD2. The CDR3 totals 14 residues. The V gene's germline CDR1 is DFQATT and CDR2 SNEGSKA (reference sequence). After removal of 4 bases from V and 0 bases from J, the junction contained 6 bases not matched to a gene. In DNA, the CDR3 is TGCAGTGCTAACGGGCGGGGGAACTCCTACGAGCAGTACTTC. This gives the protein CSANGRGNSYEQYF.

Regarding this clonotype: The germline gene is not matched at one end of the junction; a read error may be the cause. This sequence joins TRBV2 and TRBJ1-5; tentative D call: TRBD1 (5 bases). Per germline, CDR1 SNHLY and CDR2 FYNNEI. The CDR3 has 14 residues. CDR3 sequence: CASSRQGGITGEQF. The CDR3 coding sequence is TGTGCCAGCAGCCGGCAGGGTGGTATCACCGGGGAGCAGTTT.

The rearrangement links TRBV2 to TRBJ1-5, with a tentative D call TRBD1 (5 bases). V was cut by 6 bases and J by 14 bases, with 23 bases left in between. Germline values: CDR1 SNHLY, CDR2 FYNNEI. The CDR3 extends over 14 amino acids. For the CDR3, the DNA is TGTGCCAGCAGCCCCCAGGGTGGTGATCAGCGCGAGCATTTT. Its protein is CASSPQGGDQREHF.

The DNA for the CDR3 is TGCAGTGCCGAGACAGGGGATACGCAGTATTTT. Translated: CSAETGDTQYF. The chain has TRBV20-1 and TRBJ2-3, with 7 bases lining up with TRBD1. V lost 6 bases and J lost 6; bases outside the gene matches: 3. This CDR3 is built from 11 residues. The germline CDR1 and CDR2 sequences are DFQATT and SNEGSKA (reference sequence).

Many counts were recorded for this clonotype. This rearrangement joins TRBV30 to TRBJ1-6; D is uncertain. The V and J ends lost 0 bases and 4 bases respectively, with 7 bases between them. Germline assignment: CDR1 GTSNPN and CDR2 SVGIG (reference sequence). This CDR3 spans 14 amino acids. The CDR3 nucleotides are TGTGCCTGGAGTGTACAAGGGTATAATTCACCCCTCCACTTT. Its protein product is CAWSVQGYNSPLHF.

The chain links TRBV12-3 or TRBV12-4 to TRBJ2-5, with D tentatively TRBD1 or TRBD2 (5 bases each). The germline V and J ends were trimmed by 6 bases and 5 bases, with 16 bases remaining between them. The CDR3 runs to 14 residues. The CDR3 loop is CASSKRGRGETQYF. In DNA, the CDR3 is TGTGCCAGCAGCAAACGGGGACGGGGCGAGACCCAGTACTTC.

This clonotype was detected only once. The V and J genes are TRBV20-1 and TRBJ1-2, with 9 bases matching TRBD1. Germline CDR1 DFQATT, CDR2 SNEGSKA (reference sequence). Trimming cost V 6 bases and J 11 bases; bases outside gene matches: 7. CDR3 length: 11 amino acids. The CDR3 loop is CSAATDRGYTF. The CDR3 nucleotides read TGCAGTGCCGCCACGGACAGGGGATACACCTTC.

The chain is built from TRBV2 and TRBJ1-2, with 10 bases that match TRBD1. V lost 8 bases and J lost 4; bases outside the gene matches: 4. Germline V gene sequence: CDR1 SNHLY, CDR2 FYNNEI. The CDR3 covers 13 residues. The CDR3 DNA follows: TGTGCCAGCCGGGACAGGGGTCCCTATGGCTACACCTTC. It is translated as CASRDRGPYGYTF.

V is TRBV25-1 and J is TRBJ2-7; TRBD2 aligns across 8 bases. V gave up 8 bases and J gave up 3 bases; unmatched junction bases: 6. CDR1 and CDR2 from the germline V gene are MGHDK and SYGVNS. This CDR3 is built from 13 residues. CDR3 sequence reads: CASVSGLVYEQYF. CDR3 sequence (DNA): TGTGCCAGCGTGTCGGGACTAGTCTACGAGCAGTACTTC.

This clonotype was counted many times. The J gene is TRBJ1-1, the V gene TRBV10-1, with 7 bases fitting TRBD1. Trimming at V came to 6 bases and at J to 6 bases, leaving 7 bases not matched to a gene. The CDR3 length is 13 residues. Germline lookup yields CDR1 WNHNN and CDR2 SYGVQD (reference sequence). The CDR3 DNA sequence: TGCGCCAGCAGCTCAACAGGGGCCGCTGAAGCTTTCTTT. This codes for CASSSTGAAEAFF.

This chain joins TRBV9 and TRBJ1-1; D call uncertain. Trimming left V 1 base short and J 6 bases short, with 22 bases between. This CDR3 is built from 17 residues. Germline V gene data show CDR1 as SGDLS and CDR2 as YYNGEE. The CDR3 sequence is CASSVREWAQETPEAFF. The CDR3 nucleotides are TGTGCCAGCAGCGTACGCGAGTGGGCCCAAGAGACCCCTGAAGCTTTCTTT.

The table lists this clonotype with a count of one. The genes are TRBV2 and TRBJ1-1; tentatively, D is TRBD1 (6 bases). The better agreement between TRBJ1-5 and the DNA end casts doubt on the J call. Germline CDR1 reads SNHLY; CDR2 reads FYNNEI. The length of the CDR3 is 13 residues. CDR3 sequence reads: CATQGLRKRPQHF. The DNA for the CDR3 is TGTGCCACACAGGGTCTACGCAAGCGGCCCCAGCATTTT.

The chain carries TRBV7-3 and TRBJ1-1; 8 bases map to TRBD1. The germline CDR1 and CDR2 sequences are SGHTA and FQGTGA. J gave up 7 bases and V 6 bases, and 7 bases lay outside the gene matches. The CDR3 consists of 13 residues. The chain's CDR3 is CASSPGQEDEAFF. The CDR3, as DNA: TGTGCCAGCAGTCCGGGACAGGAAGATGAAGCTTTCTTT.

About this clonotype: The junction differs from germline at one of its ends, possibly a read error. The V gene is TRBV7-3, the J gene TRBJ1-1; 10 bases align to TRBD1. Germline V gene lookup returns CDR1 SGHTA and CDR2 FQGTGA. This CDR3 contains 13 residues. The CDR3 is CASSVTTGGQAFF. CDR3 coding DNA: TGTGCCAGCAGCGTAACGACAGGGGGCCAAGCTTTCTTT.

This chain links TRBV7-2 with TRBJ2-5; the D call may be TRBD1 or TRBD2 (5 bases each). Germline CDR1 is SGHTA and CDR2 is FQGNSA. V shed 3 bases and J shed 8 bases, with 10 bases lying between them. The CDR3 runs 12 residues. In DNA, the CDR3 is TGTGCCAGCAGCTTCGGGGCTAACACCCAGTACTTC. It encodes CASSFGANTQYF.

The V gene is TRBV7-2, the J gene TRBJ2-3; perhaps TRBD1 as D (6 bases). The CDR3 contains 16 residues. The V end lost 3 bases, the J end lost 11 bases, and 24 bases lay between the germline ends. From germline, CDR1 is SGHTA and CDR2 FQGNSA. Written as DNA, the CDR3 is TGTGCCAGCAGCTTTAGGGGGAAGGATCAGCCCCAGCAGCAGTATTTT. This gives the protein CASSFRGKDQPQQQYF.

This clonotype was recorded at least ten times. The chain couples TRBV19 to TRBJ2-5; TRBD2 is a possible D gene (6 bases). CDR1 LNHDA and CDR2 SQIVND come from the germline V gene (reference sequence). Trimming shortened V by 6 bases and J by 4 bases, and 18 bases separated the two germline ends. This CDR3 has 15 amino acids. The CDR3 DNA follows: TGTGCCAGTAGAGACTCCGGGCCCGGGGGAGAGACCCAGTACTTC. Translation: CASRDSGPGGETQYF.

Turning to this clonotype: Sequence at one end of the junction differs from germline and may be a read error. The V call is TRBV19, the J call TRBJ2-7, with D perhaps TRBD1 or TRBD2 (5 bases each). The CDR3 is 13 residues long. The germline gives CDR1 LNHDA, CDR2 SQIVND (reference sequence). The DNA for the CDR3 is TGTGCCACGAGGCCAGGGACCAGGGATACGCAGTACTTT. The encoded protein is CATRPGTRDTQYF.

On this clonotype itself: This CDR3 fails to terminate in the conserved phenylalanine or tryptophan, so it likely reflects a read error. No DNA is shown, since the ends of the CDR3 on it are uncertain; the CDR3 is the one TCRdb lists. The rearrangement links TRBV2 to TRBJ1-6; TRBD1, the table's D call, was not compared with the DNA. The length of the CDR3 is 15 amino acids, counting both ends. CDR1 and CDR2 from the germline V gene are SNHLY and FYNNEI. The CDR3 protein is CASGGGRGGGYTFRS.

Turning to this clonotype: One junction end does not reproduce the germline sequence, and a read error may be involved. V usage is TRBV10-3 and J usage is TRBJ2-1, with D unresolved. Germline lookup yields CDR1 ENHRY and CDR2 SYGVKD. The CDR3 totals 15 residues. Written as DNA, the CDR3 is TGTGCCATCAGTGAGGACCTACCACGGGTTAATGAGCAGTTTTTC. Translated: CAISEDLPRVNEQFF.

This clonotype occurred many times. This chain links TRBV5-8 with TRBJ1-2; 7 bases match TRBD1. This CDR3 comprises 12 residues. The V segment lost 5 bases and the J segment 8 bases; nucleotides outside the gene matches: 6. Germline CDR1 is SGHTS and CDR2 is YDEGEE. Here the CDR3 reads CASRYDRDGYTF. The CDR3, as DNA: TGTGCCAGCAGGTACGACAGGGACGGCTACACCTTC.

This clonotype has a count of ten or more. This chain joins TRBV7-2 and TRBJ1-1; 12 bases align to TRBD1. Germline V gives CDR1 SGHTA, CDR2 FQGNSA. With V trimmed by 1 base and J by 0 bases, 3 bases remained unmatched. The CDR3 runs to 17 residues. The CDR3 DNA is TGTGCCAGCAGCTTAGTGGGACAGGGGGCGATGAACACTGAAGCTTTCTTT. Translation gives CASSLVGQGAMNTEAFF.

This clonotype was seen repeatedly, ten times or more. This chain joins TRBV15 and TRBJ1-5; no clear D gene. The germline V gene encodes CDR1 LNHNV and CDR2 YYDKDF (reference sequence). With 5 bases removed from V and 2 bases from J, the gap between germline ends came to 10 bases. The CDR3 has 14 amino acids. The CDR3 protein is CATSLYGGNQPQHF. CDR3 DNA: TGTGCCACCAGCCTATACGGGGGCAATCAGCCCCAGCATTTT.

This chain links TRBV19 with TRBJ2-5; D might be TRBD1 or TRBD2, each matching 5 bases. Germline V gene sequence: CDR1 LNHDA, CDR2 SQIVND (reference sequence). CDR3 length: 15 residues. V was pared by 5 bases and J by 2 bases, with 15 bases between. CDR3 region: CASSLGEGGQETQYF. In nucleotides, the CDR3 is TGTGCCAGTAGTTTGGGGGAAGGCGGTCAAGAGACCCAGTACTTC.

The CDR3 sequence is CASSRGYSEEYF. CDR3 nucleotide sequence: TGTGCCAGCAGCAGGGGTTACTCCGAAGAGTACTTC. This chain connects TRBV7-2 to TRBJ2-7, with a possible D match to TRBD1 (5 bases). Per germline, CDR1 SGHTA and CDR2 FQGNSA. V was shortened by 5 bases and J by 11 bases, with 16 bases between the two germline ends. The CDR3 runs to 12 residues.

This clonotype appeared many times. J is TRBJ2-1 and V is TRBV20-1; D uncertain. Trimming shortened V by 2 bases and J by 3 bases, and 8 bases separated the two germline ends. Germline CDR1 DFQATT, CDR2 SNEGSKA (reference sequence). The CDR3 sequence is 13 residues long. The chain's CDR3 is CSARSQVYNEQFF. The CDR3 DNA follows: TGCAGTGCTAGAAGCCAGGTCTACAATGAGCAGTTCTTC.

The chain joins TRBV12-3 or TRBV12-4 to TRBJ2-5, with 7 positions matching TRBD1. J lost 5 bases, V lost 7 bases, and 10 bases had no gene match. This CDR3 is built from 14 residues. The CDR3 loop is CASTKTGSGETQYF. The CDR3 nucleotides read TGTGCCAGCACCAAGACAGGGTCGGGGGAGACCCAGTACTTC.

This clonotype was seen ten or more times. The rearrangement uses TRBV7-9 and TRBJ1-2; TRBD1 matches 10 bases. Germline assignment: CDR1 SEHNR and CDR2 FQNEAQ (reference sequence). There are 15 residues in the CDR3. Trimming at V came to 5 bases and at J to 1 base, leaving 4 bases not matched to a gene. CDR3 sequence reads: CASSPGQGSNYGYTF. For the CDR3, the DNA is TGTGCCAGCAGCCCGGGACAGGGGAGTAACTATGGCTACACCTTC. The full variable domain, rest sourced from reference TRBV7-9 and TRBJ1-2, is DTGVSQNPRHKITKRGQNVTFRCDPISEHNRLYWYRQTLGQGPEFLTYFQNEAQLEKSRLLSDRFSAERPKGSFSTLEIQRTEQGDSAMYLCASSPGQGSNYGYTFGSGTRLTVV.